This TCR beta chain was identified during a study of blood T cell repertoires in COVID-19. Study information: Material from acute and convalescent COVID-19 was sourced from the United States, Italy and Spain. PBMCs, B-cell-depleted T cells, or T cells were the source of the cDNA or gDNA that made up the material.

Germline V CDR1 and CDR2: MNHNY, SVGAGI (reference sequence). The J segment lost 7 bases and the V segment lost 4 bases, leaving 0 bases of the junction unmatched. The CDR3 sequence is 12 residues long. Clinical history as reported by participants underpinned cohort assignment. The assay was immunoSEQ multiplex PCR, and TCRdb's table has in-frame clones only and misses some. In the table there are under 150,000 clones, about 80% of which are singletons. This chain joins TRBV6-6 and TRBJ1-2, with 10 bases matching TRBD1. The sample was PBMCs or T cells enriched from blood (not recorded which). The TCR originated in a middle-aged man with acute COVID-19. For the CDR3, the DNA is TGTGCCAGCAGTTGGACAGGGGGTGGCTACACCTTC. As protein: CASSWTGGGYTF.